This T cell receptor (beta chain) is from a study of cytomegalovirus exposure and HLA in healthy donors. Looking at the study overall: Genetic ancestry analysis placed 75% to 85% of the 300 to 400 donors that were genotyped in the Caucasian-associated cluster.

About this clone itself: Antigen unknown.

V dropped 4 bases and J dropped 2; count of bases not matched to a gene: 3. Looked up from germline, CDR1 is SGHRS and CDR2 is YFSETQ. This CDR3 is 16 amino acids long. Primers for the PCR totalled 60 Vbeta and 13 Jbeta. Profiled with immunoSEQ multiplex PCR; TCRdb holds only in-frame clones, not every one. Altogether roughly 190,000 clones are present, about 80% being singletons, with the ten largest covering approximately 2.1%. Findings and limits, study-wide: In a later analysis, TCR beta V- and J-gene trimming showed a link to a missense DCLRE1C variant. As was reported, the classifier diagnosed cytomegalovirus status with high specificity and sensitivity.

Sequenced input: PBMCs. The chain is built from TRBV5-1 and TRBJ2-6, with 10 bases matching TRBD1. The clonotype comes from a woman aged 45 to 65 in good health and CMV-seronegative. The CDR3 DNA sequence: TGCGCCAGCAGCGCAGGGACAGGGGCTGGGGCCAACGTCCTGACTTTC. Protein product: CASSAGTGAGANVLTF.